Included here is one T cell receptor (beta chain) sequence, with context. This clone was counted once. No antigen is known for it. Base qualities are not provided; no much larger clone lies one nucleotide away. Per the germline V gene, SGHVS is the CDR1 and FQNEAQ is the CDR2. The V end gives up 0 bases and the J end 5 bases, leaving 12 bases in the junction not matched to a gene. The CDR3 covers 17 residues, taking in both the cysteine and the phenylalanine. Only the CDR3 DNA stays, 51 bases, in frame from base 1. This specimen belongs to a study of Ad26.COV2.S vaccination and SARS-CoV-2 variants (dated by TCRdb to about 2021). As for the study more broadly: Donors in the vaccine arm were drawn from COV1001, a phase I-IIa trial of Ad26.COV2.S in healthy adults that was multicentre, randomized, double-blind and placebo-controlled. Ad26.COV2.S was administered intramuscularly at 5 x 10^10 or 1 x 10^11 viral particles, either as a single shot or as two shots given 56 days apart. The specificity and breadth of SARS-CoV-2-reactive T cell receptors after Ad26.COV2.S vaccination were assessed by TCRbeta repertoire sequencing. A total of 32 samples were included in the TCR-sequenced set, comprising around 19 Ad26.COV2.S vaccine recipients, 5 placebo recipients and 8 SARS-CoV-2 convalescent individuals. Participants in the trial were split at random into five groups of five each, receiving low-dose or high-dose Ad26.COV2.S once or twice, or else placebo on both occasions. Blinding of investigators to trial group allocation was maintained during experiments and outcome assessment.

The intended sense of this specimen's treatment or condition label: 15 to 20 received Ad26.COV2.S at low or high dose, single or two shots; roughly five received placebo; per-sample allocation not given. For vaccine and placebo recipients, the sequenced repertoires came from samples collected on day 63 after the first injection. Cohort 1b enrolled roughly 25 adults aged 18-55 years at a single site in Boston, USA, between 29 July and 7 August 2020. Ad26.COV2.S was a replication-incompetent adenovirus type 26 vector that expressed a prefusion-stabilized SARS-CoV-2 spike protein derived from the original Wuhan strain. The immunoSEQ Assay was the method used to sequence TCRbeta CDR3 regions. After extraction, genomic DNA underwent amplification by bias-controlled multiplex PCR, followed by high-throughput sequencing. The paper's processing steps were these. Collapsing and filtering of sequences were performed to quantify the absolute abundance of each unique TCRbeta CDR3 region. Usable DNA was measured by amplifying reference genes present in all nucleated cells, and TCRbeta template counts were normalized to that usable DNA to estimate T cell fraction. Repertoire TCRs were annotated as SARS-CoV-2-specific by exact matching of V gene, CDR3 amino acid sequence and J gene to a known reactive TCR set. MIRA supplied the reference SARS-CoV-2 TCR set, which was filtered for enrichment in COVID-19-positive ImmuneCODE repertoires so that public or cross-reactive TCRs were removed. Using the MIRA antigens, annotated TCRs were further analysed by specific ORF or by position within an ORF. Breadth was defined as annotated unique rearrangements over total unique productive rearrangements; depth was the summed frequency of those rearrangements. Group comparisons of TCR breadth used two-sided Wilcoxon rank-sum tests. TCRdb provides this immuneACCESS table in a form limited to in-frame rearrangements. Some clones are lacking; in checked studies, under half of them reflect an unresolved V gene, and why the rest are absent is not known. V and J calls plus clone size are reproduced from that table; the DNA served to infer D and trimming. The sample table records 320,000 or so clones; roughly 90% of these occur just once. Of the sample, 5% to 6.5% falls within the top ten clones.

What the research found in general, with its limitations: Ad26.COV2.S recipients had higher spike-specific TCR breadth than placebo recipients (P = 0.0014). The authors noted that the TCR breadth and depth analyses may have underestimated total T cell responses. The study was not powered to compare responses between vaccine doses or regimens. After vaccination, substantial breadth of spike-specific CD8+ and CD4+ T cell responses was reported. Comparable non-spike TCR breadth was observed between vaccine and placebo recipients, consistent with only spike being contained in the vaccine.

The V and J genes are TRBV7-8 and TRBJ1-1, with 7 bases matching TRBD1. The source of this sequence is a person between 18 and 59 years old who received the Ad26.COV2.S COVID-19 vaccine or a placebo. The sample consisted of peripheral blood, taken in a trial of Ad26.COV2.S vaccine versus placebo. The CDR3 region reads CASSLAETGPAGTEAFF. The DNA is as follows: TGTGCCAGCAGCTTAGCGGAGACAGGGCCTGCTGGGACTGAAGCTTTCTTT.